The rows below give T cell receptor beta chains drawn from one sample of a study of blood T cell repertoires in COVID-19. Assay used: immunoSEQ multiplex PCR; TCRdb lists only in-frame clones, some missing. Among around 160,000 clones listed, 85% to 95% were seen once. Sequencing used peripheral blood. These receptors all come from a woman aged 60-75 years with COVID-19, enrolled during active disease. CDR3s include the opening cysteine and the closing phenylalanine or tryptophan. A D gene is named only where the DNA matches it firmly. For some rows the clone size is stated as once, few or many, or as a class when expanded; others skip it.

TRBJ1-4 TRBD1 TRBV9 NA CASSVQGAANEKLFF TGTGCCAGCAGCGTACAGGGGGCTGCTAATGAAAAACTGTTTTTT
TRBJ1-2 NA TRBV3-1/TRBV3-2 NA CASSPYGNYGYTF TGTGCCAGCAGCCCCTATGGTAACTATGGCTACACCTTC
TRBJ1-1 NA TRBV3-1/TRBV3-2 NA CASSLTENTEAFF TGTGCCAGCAGCCTGACAGAGAACACTGAAGCTTTCTTT
TRBJ2-1 TRBD2 TRBV5-1 once CASSLGGSGGEEQFF TGCGCCAGCAGCTTGGGCGGTAGCGGGGGCGAGGAGCAGTTCTTC
TRBJ1-1 NA TRBV6-2/TRBV6-3 NA CASSLGYGAVNTEAFF TGTGCCAGCAGCCTCGGTTATGGGGCCGTGAACACTGAAGCTTTCTTT
TRBJ2-2 NA TRBV20-1 NA CSARAAVELFF TGCAGTGCTAGGGCGGCAGTAGAGCTGTTTTTT
TRBJ1-1 TRBD1 TRBV5-1 NA CASSLGSSTGGAGTEAFF TGCGCCAGCAGCTTGGGCTCGTCCACAGGGGGCGCGGGCACTGAAGCTTTCTTT
TRBJ1-4 NA TRBV4-1 NA CASSQFLATNEKLFF TGCGCCAGCAGCCAATTCCTTGCAACTAATGAAAAACTGTTTTTT
TRBJ1-1 TRBD1 TRBV7-6 NA CASSLGRGRFNTEAFF TGTGCCAGCAGCTTAGGCAGGGGGCGATTTAACACTGAAGCTTTCTTT
TRBJ2-1 NA TRBV21-1 NA CASSKAKRGCRDEQFF TGTGCCAGCAGCAAAGCCAAGCGGGGGTGCCGGGATGAGCAGTTCTTC
TRBJ2-5 TRBD2 TRBV9 NA CASSVDSGGARETQYF TGTGCCAGCAGCGTTGATAGCGGGGGGGCACGAGAGACCCAGTACTTC
TRBJ2-5 TRBD1 TRBV19 NA CASSIGTVQETQYF TGTGCCAGTAGTATCGGGACAGTCCAAGAGACCCAGTACTTC
TRBJ1-5 NA TRBV27 NA CASSFLQSNQPQHF TGTGCCAGCAGTTTTCTCCAGTCCAATCAGCCCCAGCATTTT
TRBJ2-1 NA TRBV9 NA CASSPPQRSSYNEQFF TGTGCCAGCAGCCCCCCCCAGCGGAGCTCCTACAATGAGCAGTTCTTC
TRBJ1-5 TRBD1 TRBV6-2/TRBV6-3 NA CASSSPGQGYQPQHF TGTGCCAGCAGTTCTCCGGGACAGGGATATCAGCCCCAGCATTTT
TRBJ1-2 NA TRBV7-2 NA CASSRDSFQGGYTF TGTGCCAGCAGCCGGGACTCATTCCAGGGTGGCTACACCTTC
TRBJ2-1 NA TRBV5-4 NA CASSLMRQGGRGNEQFF TGTGCCAGCAGCTTGATGAGGCAGGGTGGAAGGGGCAATGAGCAGTTCTTC
TRBJ1-2 NA TRBV2 NA CASRSTGGYTF TGTGCCAGCAGATCGACAGGCGGCTACACCTTC
TRBJ2-7 NA TRBV9 NA CASSPPGGYEQYF TGTGCCAGCAGCCCTCCTGGGGGGTACGAGCAGTACTTC
TRBJ1-2 TRBD1 TRBV7-2 once CASSPETGALGYGYTF TGTGCCAGCAGCCCGGAAACAGGGGCCTTAGGCTATGGCTACACCTTC
TRBJ1-6 NA TRBV9 NA CASSVAGEGVSPLHF TGTGCCAGCAGCGTAGCGGGGGAGGGGGTATCACCCCTCCACTTT
TRBJ2-5 NA TRBV6-5 few CASRWGRGETQYF TGTGCCAGCAGATGGGGTCGGGGAGAGACCCAGTACTTC
TRBJ1-2 TRBD1 TRBV4-3 NA CASSPRQGGDYGYTF TGCGCCAGCAGCCCCCGGCAGGGGGGCGACTATGGCTACACCTTC
TRBJ2-1 NA TRBV12-3/TRBV12-4 NA CASSRGREKEQFF TGTGCCAGCAGCCGGGGACGGGAGAAAGAGCAGTTCTTC
TRBJ1-1 NA TRBV5-1 NA CASSSGGRGTEAFF TGCGCCAGCAGCTCGGGGGGGCGCGGCACTGAAGCTTTCTTT
TRBJ1-6 NA TRBV3-1/TRBV3-2 few CASSQGRSSYNSPLHF TGTGCCAGCAGCCAAGGAAGGAGCTCCTATAATTCACCCCTCCACTTT
TRBJ2-3 TRBD2 TRBV5-1 NA CASSPGTSGWYTQYF TGCGCCAGCAGCCCCGGGACTAGCGGCTGGTATACGCAGTATTTT